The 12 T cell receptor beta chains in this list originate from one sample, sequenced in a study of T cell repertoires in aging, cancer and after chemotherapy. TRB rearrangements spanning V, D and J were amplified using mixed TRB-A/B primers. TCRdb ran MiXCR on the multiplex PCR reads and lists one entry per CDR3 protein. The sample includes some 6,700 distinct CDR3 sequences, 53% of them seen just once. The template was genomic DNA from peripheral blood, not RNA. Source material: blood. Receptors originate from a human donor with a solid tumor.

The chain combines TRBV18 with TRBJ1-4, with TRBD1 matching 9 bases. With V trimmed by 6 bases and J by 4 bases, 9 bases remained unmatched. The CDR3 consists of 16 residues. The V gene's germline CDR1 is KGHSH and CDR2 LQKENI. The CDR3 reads CASSPGQGARNEKLFF. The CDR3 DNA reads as TGTGCCAGCTCTCCGGGACAGGGCGCCCGTAATGAAAAACTGTTTTTT.

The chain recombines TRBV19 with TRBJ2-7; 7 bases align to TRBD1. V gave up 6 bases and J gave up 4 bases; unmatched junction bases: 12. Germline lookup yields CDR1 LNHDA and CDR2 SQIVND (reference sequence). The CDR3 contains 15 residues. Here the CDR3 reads CASSVTTGNIYEQYF. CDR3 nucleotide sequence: TGTGCCAGTAGCGTAACGACAGGGAATATTTACGAGCAGTACTTC.

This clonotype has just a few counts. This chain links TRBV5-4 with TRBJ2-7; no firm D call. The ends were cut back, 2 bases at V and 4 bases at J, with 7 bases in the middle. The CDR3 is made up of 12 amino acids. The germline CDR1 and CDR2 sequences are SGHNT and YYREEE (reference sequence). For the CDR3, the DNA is TGTGCCAGCAGCTTAGGAGAATACGAGCAGTACTTC. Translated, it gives CASSLGEYEQYF.

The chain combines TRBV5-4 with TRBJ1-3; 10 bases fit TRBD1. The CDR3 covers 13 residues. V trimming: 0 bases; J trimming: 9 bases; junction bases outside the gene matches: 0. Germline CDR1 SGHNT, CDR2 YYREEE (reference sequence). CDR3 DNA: TGTGCCAGCAGCTTGGGACAGGGGGCCACCATATATTTT. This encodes CASSLGQGATIYF.

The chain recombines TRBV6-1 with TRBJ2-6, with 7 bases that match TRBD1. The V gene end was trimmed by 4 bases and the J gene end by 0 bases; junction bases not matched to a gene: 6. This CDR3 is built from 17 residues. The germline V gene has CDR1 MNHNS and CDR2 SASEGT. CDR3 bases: TGTGCCAGCAGTGTGACAGGGATGACCTCTGGGGCCAACGTCCTGACTTTC. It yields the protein CASSVTGMTSGANVLTF.

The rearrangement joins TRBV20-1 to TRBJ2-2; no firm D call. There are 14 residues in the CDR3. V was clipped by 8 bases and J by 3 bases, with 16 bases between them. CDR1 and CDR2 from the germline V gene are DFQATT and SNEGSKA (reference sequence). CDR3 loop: CSYKGAGHTGELFF. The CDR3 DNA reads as TGCAGTTATAAAGGAGCAGGTCACACCGGGGAGCTGTTTTTT.

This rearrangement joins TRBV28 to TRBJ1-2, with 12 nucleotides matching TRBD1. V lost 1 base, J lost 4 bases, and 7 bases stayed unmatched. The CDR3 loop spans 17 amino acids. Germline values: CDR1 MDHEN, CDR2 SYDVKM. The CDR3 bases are TGTGCCAGCAGTTTATTTGCCGGGACAGGGGGCCTCTATGGCTACACCTTC. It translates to CASSLFAGTGGLYGYTF.

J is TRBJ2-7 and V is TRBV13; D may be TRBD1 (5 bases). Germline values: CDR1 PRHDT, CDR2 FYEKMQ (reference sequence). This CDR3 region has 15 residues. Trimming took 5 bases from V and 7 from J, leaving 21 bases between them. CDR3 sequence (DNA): TGTGCCAGCAGCCCTAAAAGGGGCGTTGACCGAGAGCAGTACTTC. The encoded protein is CASSPKRGVDREQYF.

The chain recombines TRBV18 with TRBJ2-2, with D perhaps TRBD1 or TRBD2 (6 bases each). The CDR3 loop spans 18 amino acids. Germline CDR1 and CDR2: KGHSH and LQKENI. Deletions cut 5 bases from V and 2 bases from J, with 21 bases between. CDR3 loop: CASSKPRGLSLNTGELFF. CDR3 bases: TGTGCCAGCTCAAAGCCTCGGGGGCTGTCGCTTAACACCGGGGAGCTGTTTTTT.

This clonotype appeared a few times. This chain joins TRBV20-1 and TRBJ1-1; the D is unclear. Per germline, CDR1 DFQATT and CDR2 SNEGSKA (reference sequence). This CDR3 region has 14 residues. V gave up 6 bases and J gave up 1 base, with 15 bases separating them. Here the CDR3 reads CSAVGWGGNTEAFF. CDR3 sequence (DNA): TGCAGTGCCGTTGGATGGGGAGGGAACACTGAAGCTTTCTTT.

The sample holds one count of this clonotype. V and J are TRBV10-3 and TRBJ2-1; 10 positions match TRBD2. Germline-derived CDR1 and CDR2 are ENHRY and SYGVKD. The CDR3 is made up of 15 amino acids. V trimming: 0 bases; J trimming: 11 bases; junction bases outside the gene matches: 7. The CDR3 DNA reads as TGTGCCATCAGTGAGTCGTTTGGGACTAGCGACAAGCAGTTCTTC. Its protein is CAISESFGTSDKQFF.

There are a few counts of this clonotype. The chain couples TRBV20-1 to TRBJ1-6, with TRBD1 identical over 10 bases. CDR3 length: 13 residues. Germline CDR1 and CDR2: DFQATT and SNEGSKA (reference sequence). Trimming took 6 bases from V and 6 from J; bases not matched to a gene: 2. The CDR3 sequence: CSAWDRGNSPLHF. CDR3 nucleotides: TGCAGTGCATGGGACAGGGGTAATTCACCCCTCCACTTT.